Below are 32 T cell receptor beta chains sequenced from a single sample in a study of post-analysis software for immune sequencing data. No antigens are known for them. Regarding the study as a whole: A few TRBV segments appeared more often in patients than in controls, and TRBV5-6, TRBV5-1 and TRBV20-1 were among these.

Unique molecular identifiers were present in the TCR beta cDNA libraries. MiXCR, run by TCRdb on the PCR reads, gives a single entry per CDR3 protein. This table has under 900,000 distinct CDR3 sequences, 53% appearing once. The specimen was blood. The receptors come from a girl aged 10-17 years with multiple sclerosis.

Only a few counts were recorded for this clonotype. V is TRBV20-1 and J is TRBJ2-7, with D maybe TRBD2 (6 bases). The CDR3 spans 14 residues. Germline lookup yields CDR1 DFQATT and CDR2 SNEGSKA (reference sequence). V was cut by 2 bases and J by 6 bases, with 17 bases left in between. CDR3 sequence reads: CSARPTAGPGEQYF. The CDR3 DNA follows: TGCAGTGCTAGACCTACCGCGGGGCCGGGCGAGCAGTACTTC.

This clonotype has more than one count but fewer than ten. This chain connects TRBV5-1 to TRBJ2-5; no reliable D call. Trimming removed 2 bases at V and 1 base at J, with 9 bases between. CDR3 length: 14 amino acids. Germline V lookup: CDR1 SGHRS, CDR2 YFSETQ. CDR3 coding DNA: TGCGCCAGCAGCTTCAGCCGGATCCAAGAGACCCAGTACTTC. This encodes CASSFSRIQETQYF. The full variable domain, in which reference TRBV5-1 and TRBJ2-5 provide the parts outside the CDR3, is KAGVTQTPRYLIKTRGQQVTLSCSPISGHRSVSWYQQTPGQGLQFLFEYFSETQRNKGNFPGRFSGRQFSNSRSEMNVSTLELGDSALYLCASSFSRIQETQYFGPGTRLLVL.

V and J are TRBV21-1 and TRBJ2-7; TRBD1 is the table's D call, not checked against the DNA. TRBV21-1 constitutes a pseudogene. The CDR3 is 16 amino acids. The CDR3 is CASSKSSTGVLDEQYF. The CDR3 nucleotides are TGTGCCAGCAGCAAAAGTAGCACAGGGGTACTGGACGAGCAGTACTTC.

The chain couples TRBV20-1 to TRBJ2-3; TRBD2 matches at 11 bases. CDR1 is DFQATT, CDR2 SNEGSKA, per germline (reference sequence). The CDR3 loop spans 15 amino acids. The trim removed 5 bases at V and 2 bases at J, leaving 6 bases unmatched. CDR3 sequence: CSAALAGGTTDTQYF. In DNA, the CDR3 is TGCAGTGCTGCTCTAGCGGGAGGTACCACAGATACGCAGTATTTT.

This clonotype showed up just a few times. V is TRBV9 and J is TRBJ2-4; 9 bases are a match to TRBD1. The CDR3 has 16 amino acids. The V segment lost 3 bases and the J segment 13 bases; nucleotides outside the gene matches: 17. CDR1 is SGDLS and CDR2 is YYNGEE in the germline V gene. As DNA, the CDR3 is TGTGCCAGCAGCGCTCCCCTCCGGGACAGGGACAATGAGCAGTACTTC. This translates into CASSAPLRDRDNEQYF.

The sample holds a few counts of this clonotype. The J gene is TRBJ2-7, the V gene TRBV6-5; D possibly matches TRBD1 or TRBD2 (5 bases each). V was pared by 5 bases and J by 5 bases, with 16 bases between. Germline CDR1 and CDR2: MNHEY and SVGAGI. The CDR3 is 14 residues long. CDR3 sequence reads: CASSLSGTPHEQYF. The CDR3 nucleotides read TGTGCCAGCAGTCTTTCCGGGACCCCCCACGAGCAGTACTTC.

The chain links TRBV5-1 to TRBJ1-1; no clear D gene. Germline V gives CDR1 SGHRS, CDR2 YFSETQ. V was clipped by 4 bases and J by 4 bases, with 14 bases between them. The length of the CDR3 is 14 residues. The CDR3 loop is CASSPDNYRTEAFF. As DNA, the CDR3 is TGCGCCAGCAGCCCTGACAATTACCGCACTGAAGCTTTCTTT.

This rearrangement joins TRBV6-1 to TRBJ1-2; 7 bases are shared with TRBD1. This CDR3 is built from 17 residues. The ends lost 4 bases at V and 1 base at J; junction bases unmatched: 12. Germline CDR1 is MNHNS and CDR2 is SASEGT. Written as DNA, the CDR3 is TGTGCCAGCAGTGGAGGGACAGCAATATATATTAACTATGGCTACACCTTC. This translates into CASSGGTAIYINYGYTF.

The rearrangement uses TRBV20-1 and TRBJ2-1, with TRBD2 matching over 11 bases. The junction had 8 bases not matched to a gene; V was cut back by 6 bases and J by 7 bases. CDR3 length equals 14 residues. Looked up from germline, CDR1 is DFQATT and CDR2 is SNEGSKA (reference sequence). The CDR3 DNA reads TGCAGTGCGGAGACTAGCGGGATCGCGAATGAGCAGTTCTTC. Translation gives CSAETSGIANEQFF.

This clonotype was seen more than once but under ten times. This sequence joins TRBV29-1 and TRBJ2-1; the match to TRBD2 covers 14 bases. V lost 7 bases to trimming and J lost 0 bases; unmatched junction nucleotides: 11. This CDR3 spans 18 amino acids. Germline V lookup: CDR1 SQVTM, CDR2 ANQGSEA. The CDR3 sequence: CSGTGTSGGRISYNEQFF. CDR3 DNA sequence: TGCAGCGGTACCGGGACTAGCGGGGGCCGCATCTCCTACAATGAGCAGTTCTTC.

This clonotype was found a few times. A junction end diverges from the germline sequence, so it may reflect a read error. The chain couples TRBV5-5 to TRBJ2-5, with D uncertain. Germline CDR1 and CDR2: SGHKS and YYEKEE (reference sequence). This CDR3 is 14 amino acids long. The CDR3 coding sequence is TGTGCCAACAGCTTGAGTCCAGTCCAAGAGACCCAGTACTTC. Residues: CANSLSPVQETQYF.

This clonotype was seen only once. The rearrangement links TRBV10-3 to TRBJ1-3; D remains unclear. CDR1 ENHRY and CDR2 SYGVKD come from the germline V gene. The CDR3 is 12 residues long. With 8 bases removed from V and 4 bases from J, the gap between germline ends came to 9 bases. CDR3 sequence: CAIDRGGNTIYF. The CDR3 DNA sequence: TGTGCCATCGATCGGGGAGGAAACACCATATATTTT.

The chain couples TRBV10-3 to TRBJ2-7; no definite D call. Germline V gene lookup returns CDR1 ENHRY and CDR2 SYGVKD. CDR3 size: 14 residues. V was cut by 3 bases and J by 2 bases, with 11 bases left in between. The CDR3 nucleotides are TGTGCCATCAGTGATAGTGCTTTGACCTACGAGCAGTACTTC. This gives the protein CAISDSALTYEQYF.

V is TRBV4-1 and J is TRBJ1-5; no clear D gene. Trimming shortened V by 1 base and J by 0 bases, and 7 bases separated the two germline ends. Germline CDR1 and CDR2: MGHRA and YSYEKL. The CDR3 has 15 amino acids. The CDR3 DNA sequence: TGCGCCAGCAGCCAAGGAGCCGATAGCAATCAGCCCCAGCATTTT. Its protein is CASSQGADSNQPQHF.

There are a few counts of this clonotype. This chain joins TRBV20-1 and TRBJ1-2, with TRBD1 matching over 7 bases. The CDR3 length is 18 residues. Trimming cost V 1 base and J 3 bases; bases outside gene matches: 17. Germline lookup yields CDR1 DFQATT and CDR2 SNEGSKA (reference sequence). The CDR3 protein is CSARAVYSGQLPYYGYTF. CDR3 bases: TGCAGTGCTAGAGCCGTCTACTCGGGACAGCTTCCTTACTATGGCTACACCTTC.

The V gene is TRBV6-5, the J gene TRBJ2-7, with 8 bases matching TRBD1. Trimming cost V 6 bases and J 5 bases; bases outside gene matches: 9. Germline V gives CDR1 MNHEY, CDR2 SVGAGI. The CDR3 sequence is 14 residues long. CDR3 in amino acids: CASSNPGGVNEQYF. DNA for the CDR3: TGTGCCAGCAGCAATCCAGGGGGCGTCAACGAGCAGTACTTC.

The CDR3 region is CSVWGAGGINEQFF. The CDR3 DNA is TGCAGCGTTTGGGGGGCAGGGGGCATAAATGAGCAGTTCTTC. The chain couples TRBV29-1 to TRBJ2-1; 8 bases map to TRBD1. Looked up from germline, CDR1 is SQVTM and CDR2 is ANQGSEA. V lost 5 bases, J lost 7 bases, and 10 bases stayed unmatched. This CDR3 spans 14 amino acids.

This clonotype was seen a single time. CDR3 nucleotides: TGCGCCAGCAGCTTATCTCGTCCCAGGGGTCAAGAGACCCAGTACTTC. Its protein product is CASSLSRPRGQETQYF. The rearrangement uses TRBV5-1 and TRBJ2-5; the D gene is possibly TRBD1 (6 bases). Germline assignment: CDR1 SGHRS and CDR2 YFSETQ. Trimming stripped 2 bases from V and 2 bases from J, with 16 bases between. The length of the CDR3 is 16 residues.

Comments on this clonotype: Germline is not matched at one junction end, which may reflect a read error. V is TRBV10-3 and J is TRBJ1-2, with D possibly TRBD1 on 5 matching bases. The CDR3 sequence is 13 residues long. Germline V gives CDR1 ENHRY, CDR2 SYGVKD. CDR3 sequence (DNA): TGTGTCATCAGTGAGTCGGCCAGGGCAGACTACACCTTC. Translation: CVISESARADYTF.

The CDR3 sequence: CASSLGQGEGPQHF. CDR3 sequence (DNA): TGCGCCAGCAGCTTGGGGCAGGGGGAGGGACCCCAGCATTTT. The chain employs TRBV5-1 and TRBJ1-5; 7 bases line up with TRBD1. The CDR3 spans 14 residues. With V trimmed by 0 bases and J by 10 bases, 7 bases remained unmatched. CDR1 is SGHRS, CDR2 YFSETQ, per germline.

This chain joins TRBV14 and TRBJ1-2; D unresolved. Germline lookup yields CDR1 SGHDN and CDR2 FVKESK. V was pared by 0 bases and J by 4 bases, with 12 bases between. The CDR3 sequence is 15 residues long. The chain's CDR3 is CASSQDHYSSYGYTF. CDR3 coding DNA: TGTGCCAGCAGCCAAGATCATTACAGCTCCTATGGCTACACCTTC. The whole variable domain, filled in from reference TRBV14 and TRBJ1-2, reads EAGVTQFPSHSVIEKGQTVTLRCDPISGHDNLYWYRRVMGKEIKFLLHFVKESKQDESGMPNNRFLAERTGGTYSTLKVQPAELEDSGVYFCASSQDHYSSYGYTFGSGTRLTVV.

This chain uses TRBV29-1 with TRBJ2-1, with D possibly being TRBD2 (6 bases). The CDR3 has 15 amino acids. Germline values: CDR1 SQVTM, CDR2 ANQGSEA. The V and J ends lost 1 base and 2 bases respectively, with 12 bases between them. The DNA of the CDR3 is TGCAGCGTTGAAGGGGGACTGATCCCCTACAATGAGCAGTTCTTC. It translates to CSVEGGLIPYNEQFF.

Here the CDR3 DNA reads TGTGCCAGCAGTTACTATTTAGGAGAGCAGTTCTTC. This translates into CASSYYLGEQFF. The rearrangement uses TRBV6-5 and TRBJ2-1; no definite D call. V lost 1 base, J lost 10 bases, and 8 bases lay in between. Germline loops: CDR1 MNHEY, CDR2 SVGAGI. The CDR3 sequence is 12 residues long.

The rearrangement joins TRBV15 to TRBJ2-5; possibly TRBD1 for D (7 bases). The DNA end lines up better with TRBJ2-7; the J call may be wrong. The germline CDR1 and CDR2 sequences are LNHNV and YYDKDF (reference sequence). CDR3 length: 16 amino acids. Here the CDR3 reads CATSRDVGQGGVEQYF. The CDR3 nucleotides read TGTGCCACCAGCAGAGATGTTGGGCAGGGGGGCGTCGAGCAGTACTTC.

J is TRBJ2-2 and V is TRBV14, with D maybe TRBD1 (5 bases). The CDR3 covers 15 residues. Germline loops: CDR1 SGHDN, CDR2 FVKESK. V shed 0 bases and J shed 6 bases, with 11 bases lying between them. The CDR3 loop is CASSQDLAGPGELFF. CDR3 sequence (DNA): TGTGCCAGCAGCCAAGATCTTGCAGGGCCCGGGGAGCTGTTTTTT.

In this sample, this clonotype turned up a few times. V is TRBV12-3 or TRBV12-4 and J is TRBJ2-3; 8 bases are a match to TRBD2. The CDR3 is made up of 17 amino acids. V lost 3 bases and J lost 5; bases outside the gene matches: 13. The DNA for the CDR3 is TGTGCCAGCAGTTTGGGGGAGCGGGGGCGACGAGAAGATACGCAGTATTTT. This encodes CASSLGERGRREDTQYF.

The chain carries TRBV7-3 and TRBJ2-3; D is ambiguous. The germline gives CDR1 SGHTA, CDR2 FQGTGA. V was cut by 5 bases and J by 4 bases, with 16 bases left in between. The CDR3 runs 15 residues. CDR3 protein: CASSPDRKAADTQYF. Here the CDR3 DNA reads TGTGCCAGCAGCCCCGATAGGAAGGCCGCAGATACGCAGTATTTT.

V is TRBV20-1 and J is TRBJ2-5; D possibly corresponds to TRBD2 (7 bases). The germline V gene has CDR1 DFQATT and CDR2 SNEGSKA (reference sequence). The CDR3 runs 15 residues. Trimming shortened V by 6 bases and J by 0 bases, and 17 bases separated the two germline ends. The chain's CDR3 is CSASSRGTYQETQYF. The DNA for the CDR3 is TGCAGTGCCAGCTCGCGGGGGACATACCAAGAGACCCAGTACTTC.

This rearrangement joins TRBV29-1 to TRBJ2-3, with no clear D. This CDR3 is built from 13 residues. Germline V CDR1 and CDR2: SQVTM, ANQGSEA. V lost 0 bases, J lost 4 bases, and 8 bases lay in between. The DNA for the CDR3 is TGCAGCGTTGAAGAGCACGGTTCAGATACGCAGTATTTT. Translated: CSVEEHGSDTQYF.

This clonotype was detected only a few times. This chain joins TRBV5-1 and TRBJ1-2, with D tentatively TRBD1 (6 bases). V dropped 4 bases and J dropped 1 base, with 17 bases sitting between them. The germline V gene has CDR1 SGHRS and CDR2 YFSETQ. The CDR3 extends over 16 amino acids. The DNA for the CDR3 is TGCGCCAGCAGCGCGAGCGGACAGCCTCTTAACTATGGCTACACCTTC. It encodes CASSASGQPLNYGYTF.

The chain links TRBV29-1 to TRBJ2-3; 11 nucleotides align to TRBD2. This CDR3 comprises 18 residues. V shed 0 bases and J 10 bases; nucleotides not matched to a gene: 18. Germline V lookup: CDR1 SQVTM, CDR2 ANQGSEA. The CDR3 reads CSVEDPASGRPIGYAQYF. CDR3 nucleotides: TGCAGCGTTGAAGATCCGGCTAGCGGGAGGCCCATAGGGTATGCGCAGTATTTT.

The chain has TRBV2 and TRBJ2-6, with D unresolved. Deletions cut 7 bases from V and 4 bases from J, with 5 bases between. Germline loops: CDR1 SNHLY, CDR2 FYNNEI. This CDR3 spans 12 amino acids. DNA of the CDR3: TGTGCCAGCACTAGGGGGGCCAACGTCCTGACTTTC. Protein: CASTRGANVLTF.